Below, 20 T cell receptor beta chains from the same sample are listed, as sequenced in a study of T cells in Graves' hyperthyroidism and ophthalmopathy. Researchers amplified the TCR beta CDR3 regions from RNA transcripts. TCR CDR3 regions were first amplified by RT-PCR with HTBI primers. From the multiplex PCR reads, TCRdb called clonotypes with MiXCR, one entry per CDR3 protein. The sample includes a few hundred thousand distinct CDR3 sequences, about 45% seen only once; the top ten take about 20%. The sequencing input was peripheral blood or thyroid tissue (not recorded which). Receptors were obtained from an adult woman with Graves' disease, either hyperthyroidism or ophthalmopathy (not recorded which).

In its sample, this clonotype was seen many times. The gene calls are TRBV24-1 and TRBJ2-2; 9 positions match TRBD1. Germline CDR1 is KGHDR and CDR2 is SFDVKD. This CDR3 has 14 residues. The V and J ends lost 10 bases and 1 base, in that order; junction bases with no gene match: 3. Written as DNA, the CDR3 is TGTGCCACACAGGGGGCCTGGAACACCGGGGAGCTGTTTTTT. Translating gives CATQGAWNTGELFF.

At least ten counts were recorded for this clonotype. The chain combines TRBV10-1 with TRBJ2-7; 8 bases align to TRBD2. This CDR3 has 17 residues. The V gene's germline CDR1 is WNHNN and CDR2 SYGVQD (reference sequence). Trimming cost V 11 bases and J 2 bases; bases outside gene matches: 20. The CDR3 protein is CAWGGGRSKFEAYEQYF. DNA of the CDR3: TGCGCCTGGGGCGGGGGGAGATCGAAATTTGAGGCCTACGAGCAGTACTTC.

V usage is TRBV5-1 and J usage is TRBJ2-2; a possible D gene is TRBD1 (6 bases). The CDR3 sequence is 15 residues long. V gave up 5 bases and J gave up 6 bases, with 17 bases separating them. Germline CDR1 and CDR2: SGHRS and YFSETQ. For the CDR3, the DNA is TGCGCCAGCAGACGGGGACAAGGTTTGGCCGGGGAGCTGTTTTTT. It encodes CASRRGQGLAGELFF.

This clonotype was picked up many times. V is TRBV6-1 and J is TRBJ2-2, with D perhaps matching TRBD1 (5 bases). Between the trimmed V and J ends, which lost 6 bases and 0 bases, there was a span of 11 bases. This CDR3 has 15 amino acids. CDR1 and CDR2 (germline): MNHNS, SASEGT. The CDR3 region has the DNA TGTGCCAGCAGAGAGGACACAACGAACACCGGGGAGCTGTTTTTT. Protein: CASREDTTNTGELFF.

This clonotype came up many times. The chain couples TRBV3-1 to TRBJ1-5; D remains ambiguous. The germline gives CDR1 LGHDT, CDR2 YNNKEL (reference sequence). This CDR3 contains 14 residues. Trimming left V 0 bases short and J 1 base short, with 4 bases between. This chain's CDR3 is CASSQDLSNQPQHF. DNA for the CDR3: TGTGCCAGCAGCCAAGATCTCAGCAATCAGCCCCAGCATTTT. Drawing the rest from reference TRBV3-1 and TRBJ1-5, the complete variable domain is DTAVSQTPKYLVTQMGNDKSIKCEQNLGHDTMYWYKQDSKKFLKIMFSYNNKELIINETVPNRFSPKSPDKAHLNLHINSLELGDSAVYFCASSQDLSNQPQHFGDGTRLSIL.

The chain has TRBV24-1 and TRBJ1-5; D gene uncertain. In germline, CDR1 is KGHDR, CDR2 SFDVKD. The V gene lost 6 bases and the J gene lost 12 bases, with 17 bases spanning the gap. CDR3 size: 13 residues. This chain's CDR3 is CATSLSPGSGQHF. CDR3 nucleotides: TGTGCCACCAGTTTATCACCCGGTTCAGGCCAGCATTTT.

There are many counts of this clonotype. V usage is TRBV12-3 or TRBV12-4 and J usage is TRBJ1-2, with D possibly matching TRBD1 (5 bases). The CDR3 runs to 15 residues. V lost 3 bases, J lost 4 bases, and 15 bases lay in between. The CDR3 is CASSFPAVGVYGYTF. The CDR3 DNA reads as TGTGCCAGCAGTTTCCCGGCCGTGGGGGTCTATGGCTACACCTTC.

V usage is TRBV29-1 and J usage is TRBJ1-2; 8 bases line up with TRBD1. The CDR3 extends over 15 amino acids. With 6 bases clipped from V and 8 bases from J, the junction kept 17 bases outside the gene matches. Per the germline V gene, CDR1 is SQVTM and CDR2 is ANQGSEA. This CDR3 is CSVTDRAGHGGGYTF. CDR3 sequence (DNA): TGCAGCGTCACGGACAGGGCCGGCCACGGAGGAGGCTACACCTTC.

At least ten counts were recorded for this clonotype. The CDR3 is CSAPGQVVEKLFF. CDR3 in DNA: TGCAGTGCTCCTGGACAGGTGGTTGAAAAACTGTTTTTT. The chain carries TRBV20-1 and TRBJ1-4; TRBD1 matches at 7 bases. Germline values: CDR1 DFQATT, CDR2 SNEGSKA (reference sequence). This CDR3 has 13 amino acids. With V trimmed by 5 bases and J by 7 bases, 7 bases remained unmatched.

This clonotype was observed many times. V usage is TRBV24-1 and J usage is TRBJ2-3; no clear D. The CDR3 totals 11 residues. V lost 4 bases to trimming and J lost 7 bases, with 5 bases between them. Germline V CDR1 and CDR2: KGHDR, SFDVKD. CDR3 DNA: TGTGCCACCAGTGACGGTTATACGCAGTATTTT. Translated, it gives CATSDGYTQYF.

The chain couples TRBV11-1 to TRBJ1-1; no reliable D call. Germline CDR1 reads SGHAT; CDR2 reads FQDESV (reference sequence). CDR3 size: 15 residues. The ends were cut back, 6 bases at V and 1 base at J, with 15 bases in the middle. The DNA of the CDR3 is TGTGCCAGCAGTTCTGAAAAAGGTCGGAACACTGAAGCTTTCTTT. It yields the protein CASSSEKGRNTEAFF.

This CDR3 reads CSATTGWGYEQYF. CDR3 DNA: TGCAGTGCGACGACAGGGTGGGGGTACGAGCAGTACTTC. The V and J genes are TRBV20-1 and TRBJ2-7, with 7 nucleotides matching TRBD1. This CDR3 is built from 13 residues. The germline CDR1 and CDR2 sequences are DFQATT and SNEGSKA (reference sequence). Trimming removed 6 bases from V and 4 bases from J; junction bases left unmatched: 9.

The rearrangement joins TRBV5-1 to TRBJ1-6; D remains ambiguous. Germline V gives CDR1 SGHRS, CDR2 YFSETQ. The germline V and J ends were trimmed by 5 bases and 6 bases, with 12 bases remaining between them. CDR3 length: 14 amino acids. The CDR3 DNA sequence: TGCGCCAGCAGAAGGATGGACGCTAATTCACCCCTCCACTTT. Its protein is CASRRMDANSPLHF.

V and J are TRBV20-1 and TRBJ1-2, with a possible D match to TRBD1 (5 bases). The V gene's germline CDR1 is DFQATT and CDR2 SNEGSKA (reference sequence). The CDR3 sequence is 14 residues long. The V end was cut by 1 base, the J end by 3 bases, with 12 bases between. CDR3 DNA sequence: TGCAGTGCTAGAGTGCCGGGACCCTACTATGGCTACACCTTC. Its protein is CSARVPGPYYGYTF.

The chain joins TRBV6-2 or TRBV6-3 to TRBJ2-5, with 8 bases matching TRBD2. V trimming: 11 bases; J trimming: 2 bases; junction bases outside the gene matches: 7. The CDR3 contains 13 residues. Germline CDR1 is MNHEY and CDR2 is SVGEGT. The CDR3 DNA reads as TGTGCCCCCTTGACTAGCGCACAAGAGACCCAGTACTTC. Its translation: CAPLTSAQETQYF.

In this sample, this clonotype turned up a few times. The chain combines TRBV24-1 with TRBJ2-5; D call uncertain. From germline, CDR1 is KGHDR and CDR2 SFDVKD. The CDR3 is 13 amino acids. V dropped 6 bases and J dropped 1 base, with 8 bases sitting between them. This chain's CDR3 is CATSSQVQETQYF. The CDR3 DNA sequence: TGTGCCACCAGTAGCCAGGTCCAAGAGACCCAGTACTTC.

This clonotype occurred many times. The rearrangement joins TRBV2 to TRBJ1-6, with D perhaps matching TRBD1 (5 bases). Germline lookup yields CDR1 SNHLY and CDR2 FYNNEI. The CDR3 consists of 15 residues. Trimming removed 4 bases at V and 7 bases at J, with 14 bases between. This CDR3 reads CASSVEDTWNSPLHF. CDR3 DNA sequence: TGTGCCAGCAGTGTAGAGGACACCTGGAATTCACCCCTCCACTTT.

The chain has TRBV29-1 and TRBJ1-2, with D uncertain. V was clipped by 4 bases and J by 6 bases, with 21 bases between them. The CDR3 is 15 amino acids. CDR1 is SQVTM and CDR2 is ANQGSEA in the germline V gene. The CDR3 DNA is TGCAGCGTTGGTGGGGATGTTTGGGGTAGGGATGGCTACACCTTC. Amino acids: CSVGGDVWGRDGYTF.

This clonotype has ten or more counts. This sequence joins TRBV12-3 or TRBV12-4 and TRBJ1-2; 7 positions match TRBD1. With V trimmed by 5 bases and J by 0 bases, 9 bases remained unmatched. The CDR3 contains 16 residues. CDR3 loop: CASSTQTGVANYGYTF. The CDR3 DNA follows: TGTGCCAGCAGTACCCAAACAGGGGTAGCTAACTATGGCTACACCTTC.

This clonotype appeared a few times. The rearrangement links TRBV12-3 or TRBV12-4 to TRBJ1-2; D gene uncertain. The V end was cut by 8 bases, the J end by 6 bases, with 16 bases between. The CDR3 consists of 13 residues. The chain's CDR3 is CASGPQQRHGYTF. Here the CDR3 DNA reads TGTGCCAGCGGGCCCCAACAACGCCATGGCTACACCTTC.